The source of this T cell receptor beta chain is a study of blood T cell repertoires in COVID-19. Study as a whole: Nucleic acid was either cDNA or gDNA, and it came from T cells, B-cell-depleted T cells, or PBMCs.

The CDR3 has 16 amino acids. Trimming left V 0 bases short and J 3 bases short, with 14 bases between. The germline gives CDR1 SGHAT, CDR2 FQDESV (reference sequence). Only in-frame clones appear in the TCRdb table, and some are missing; sequencing was by immunoSEQ multiplex PCR. The data contain over 110,000 clones, about 70% of them singletons. The receptor was derived from an elderly man with acute or convalescent COVID-19. This sequence joins TRBV11-1 and TRBJ1-1, with D unresolved. Sequenced material: peripheral blood. The CDR3 nucleotides read TGTGCCAGCAGCTTAGCGAAACATATTGGGCACACTGAAGCTTTCTTT. It codes for CASSLAKHIGHTEAFF.